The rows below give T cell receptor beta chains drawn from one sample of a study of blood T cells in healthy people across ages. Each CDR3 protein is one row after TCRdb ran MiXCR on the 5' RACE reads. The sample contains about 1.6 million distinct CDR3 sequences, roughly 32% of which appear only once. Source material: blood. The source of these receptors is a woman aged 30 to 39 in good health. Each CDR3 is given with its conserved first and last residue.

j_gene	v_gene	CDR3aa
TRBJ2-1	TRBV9	CASSPDGSGRGWFF
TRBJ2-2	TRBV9	CASSVEGSTGELFF
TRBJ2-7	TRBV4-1	CASSQGDRHEQYF
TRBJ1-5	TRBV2	CASRADGYSNQPQHF
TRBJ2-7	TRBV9	CASSVEGGGTYEQYF
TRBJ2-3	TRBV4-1	CASSQTPGTVTDTQYF
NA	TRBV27	CASKTAGGTNTYEQYF
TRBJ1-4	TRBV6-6	CAGSQGRANEKLFF
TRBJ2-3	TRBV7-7	CASSNEGADTQYF
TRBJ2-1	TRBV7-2	CASSDQTSGPYNEQFF
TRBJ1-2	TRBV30	CASPEEKKYGYTF
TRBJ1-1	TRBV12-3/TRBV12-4	CASSLWGTGPTEAFF
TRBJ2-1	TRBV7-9	CASSLAVQGEQFF
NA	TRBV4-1	CASSPGSWETQYF
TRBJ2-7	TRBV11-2	CASSLVLAGPIYEQYF
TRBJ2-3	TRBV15	CATSTASVDTDTQYF
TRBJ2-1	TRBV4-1	CASSQDKRLYTSYNEQFF
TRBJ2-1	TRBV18	CASSNRQGQARGTYNEQFF
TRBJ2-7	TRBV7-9	CASSLDGQNEQYF
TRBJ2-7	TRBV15	CATSREGSAYEQYF
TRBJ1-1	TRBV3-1	CASSQDLHRESALKAFF
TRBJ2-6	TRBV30	CSSGANVLTF
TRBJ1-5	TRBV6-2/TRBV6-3	CVSSQIDRGFSQPQHF
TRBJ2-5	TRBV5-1	CASSLGTYLGETQYF
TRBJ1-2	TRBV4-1	CASSQVMNRGDGYTF
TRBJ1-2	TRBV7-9	CTSSGVGVFYGHTF
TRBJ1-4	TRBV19	CASSVKVVSREKLFF
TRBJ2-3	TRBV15	CATSRELGYLAGGTDTQYF
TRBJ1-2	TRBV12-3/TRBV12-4	CASSLTGHNGYTF
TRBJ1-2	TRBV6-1	CASSDIARSYGHTF
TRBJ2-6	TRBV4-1	CASSQRARESSGANVLTF
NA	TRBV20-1	CSARVRVRVDEQYF
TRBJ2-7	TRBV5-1	CASSPGTGGIYEQYF
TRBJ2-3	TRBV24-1	CATSARDNGTDTQYF
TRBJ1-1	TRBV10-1	CASSELDLWPAFF
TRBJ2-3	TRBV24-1	CATSESTAGTGVPTDTQYF
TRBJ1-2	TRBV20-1	CSARVLATPAYGYTF